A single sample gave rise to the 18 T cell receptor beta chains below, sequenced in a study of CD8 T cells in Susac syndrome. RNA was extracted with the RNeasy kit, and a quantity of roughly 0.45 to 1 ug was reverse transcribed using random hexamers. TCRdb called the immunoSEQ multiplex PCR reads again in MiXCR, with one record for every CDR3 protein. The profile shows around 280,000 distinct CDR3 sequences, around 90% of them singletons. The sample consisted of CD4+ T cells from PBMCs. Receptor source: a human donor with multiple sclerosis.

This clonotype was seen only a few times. DNA for the CDR3: TGTGCCAGCAGTTTTGGGGGGCCCAACACCGGGGAGCTGTTTTTT. Its translation is CASSFGGPNTGELFF. The chain couples TRBV12-3 or TRBV12-4 to TRBJ2-2; D is possibly TRBD1 or TRBD2 (6 bases each). The V and J ends lost 3 bases and 2 bases respectively, with 10 bases between them. The CDR3 sequence is 15 residues long.

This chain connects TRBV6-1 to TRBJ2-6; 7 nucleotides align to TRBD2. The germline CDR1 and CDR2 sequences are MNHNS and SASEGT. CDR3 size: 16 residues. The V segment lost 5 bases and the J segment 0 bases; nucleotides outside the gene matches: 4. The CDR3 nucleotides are TGTGCCAGCAGTACGGGGGGTGGCTCTGGGGCCAACGTCCTGACTTTC. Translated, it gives CASSTGGGSGANVLTF.

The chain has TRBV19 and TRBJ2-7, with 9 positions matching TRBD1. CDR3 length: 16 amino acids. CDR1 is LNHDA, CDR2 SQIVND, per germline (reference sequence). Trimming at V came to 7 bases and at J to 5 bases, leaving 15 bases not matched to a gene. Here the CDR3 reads CASKTASGTGPHEQYF. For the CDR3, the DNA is TGTGCCAGTAAGACCGCTTCCGGGACAGGGCCTCACGAGCAGTACTTC. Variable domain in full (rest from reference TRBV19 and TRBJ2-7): DGGITQSPKYLFRKEGQNVTLSCEQNLNHDAMYWYRQDPGQGLRLIYYSQIVNDFQKGDIAEGYSVSREKKESFPLTVTSAQKNPTAFYLCASKTASGTGPHEQYFGPGTRLTVT.

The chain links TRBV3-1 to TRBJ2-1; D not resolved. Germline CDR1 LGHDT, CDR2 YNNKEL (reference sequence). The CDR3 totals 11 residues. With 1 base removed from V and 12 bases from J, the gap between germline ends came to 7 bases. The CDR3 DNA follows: TGTGCCAGCAGCCAAGGTTTATGGCAGTTCTTC. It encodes CASSQGLWQFF.

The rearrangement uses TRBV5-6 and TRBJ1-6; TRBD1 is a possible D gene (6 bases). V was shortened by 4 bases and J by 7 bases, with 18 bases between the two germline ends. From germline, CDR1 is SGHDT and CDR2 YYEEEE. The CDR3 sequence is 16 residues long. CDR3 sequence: CASSAGGRPRNSPLHF. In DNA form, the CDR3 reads TGTGCCAGCAGCGCTGGGGGCCGTCCTAGAAATTCACCCCTCCACTTT.

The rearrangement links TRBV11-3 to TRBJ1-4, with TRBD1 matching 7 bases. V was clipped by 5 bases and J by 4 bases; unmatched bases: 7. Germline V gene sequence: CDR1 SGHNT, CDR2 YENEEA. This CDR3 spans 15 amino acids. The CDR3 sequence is CASSLGTVDNEKLFF. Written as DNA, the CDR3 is TGTGCCAGCAGCCTGGGGACAGTGGATAATGAAAAACTGTTTTTT. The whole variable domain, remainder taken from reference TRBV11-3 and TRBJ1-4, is EAGVVQSPRYKIIEKKQPVAFWCNPISGHNTLYWYLQNLGQGPELLIRYENEEAVDDSQLPKDRFSAERLKGVDSTLKIQPAELGDSAVYLCASSLGTVDNEKLFFGSGTQLSVL.

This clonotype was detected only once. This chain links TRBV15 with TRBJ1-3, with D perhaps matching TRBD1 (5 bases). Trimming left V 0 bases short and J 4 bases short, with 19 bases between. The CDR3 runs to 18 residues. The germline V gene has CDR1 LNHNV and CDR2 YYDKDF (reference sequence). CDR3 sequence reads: CATSRDHSQAFGGNTIYF. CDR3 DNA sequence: TGTGCCACCAGCAGAGATCACTCACAGGCGTTTGGCGGAAACACCATATATTTT.

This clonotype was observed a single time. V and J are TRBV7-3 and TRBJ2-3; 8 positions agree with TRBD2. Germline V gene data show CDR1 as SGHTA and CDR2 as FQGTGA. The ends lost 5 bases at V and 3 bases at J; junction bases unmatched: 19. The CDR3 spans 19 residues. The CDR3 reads CASSQVGASGSGATDTQYF. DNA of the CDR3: TGTGCCAGCAGCCAGGTGGGGGCTAGCGGGTCTGGAGCAACAGATACGCAGTATTTT. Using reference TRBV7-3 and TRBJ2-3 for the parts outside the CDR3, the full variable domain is GAGVSQTPSNKVTEKGKYVELRCDPISGHTALYWYRQSLGQGPEFLIYFQGTGAADDSGLPNDRFFAVRPEGSVSTLKIQRTERGDSAVYLCASSQVGASGSGATDTQYFGPGTRLTVL.

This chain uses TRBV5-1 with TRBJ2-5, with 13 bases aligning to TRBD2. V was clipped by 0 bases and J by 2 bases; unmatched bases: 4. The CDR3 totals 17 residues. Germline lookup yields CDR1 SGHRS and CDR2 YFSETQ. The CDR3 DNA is TGCGCCAGCAGCTTGGGAGGACTAGCGGGGGATCAAGAGACCCAGTACTTC. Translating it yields CASSLGGLAGDQETQYF.

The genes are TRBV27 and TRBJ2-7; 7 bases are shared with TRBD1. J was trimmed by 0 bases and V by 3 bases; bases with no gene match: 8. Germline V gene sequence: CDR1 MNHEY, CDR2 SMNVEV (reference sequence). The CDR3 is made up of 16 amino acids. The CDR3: CASSLGRNRGSYEQYF. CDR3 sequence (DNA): TGTGCCAGCAGTTTGGGCCGGAACAGGGGCTCCTACGAGCAGTACTTC.

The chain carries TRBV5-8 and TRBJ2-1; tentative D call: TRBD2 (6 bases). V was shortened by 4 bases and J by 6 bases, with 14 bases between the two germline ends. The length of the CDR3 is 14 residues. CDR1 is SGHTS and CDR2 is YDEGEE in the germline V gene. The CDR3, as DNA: TGTGCCAGCAGCCTGAGACTAGAACTCAATGAGCAGTTCTTC. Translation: CASSLRLELNEQFF.

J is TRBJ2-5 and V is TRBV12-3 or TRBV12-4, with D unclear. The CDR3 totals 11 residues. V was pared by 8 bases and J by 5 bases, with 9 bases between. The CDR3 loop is CASGLMETQYF. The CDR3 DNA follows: TGTGCCAGCGGGCTCATGGAGACCCAGTACTTC.

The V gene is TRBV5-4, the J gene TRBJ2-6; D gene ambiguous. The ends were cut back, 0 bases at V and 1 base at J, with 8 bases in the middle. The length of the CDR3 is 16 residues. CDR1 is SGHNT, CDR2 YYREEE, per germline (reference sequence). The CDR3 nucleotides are TGTGCCAGCAGCTTGGACCAGGTATCTGGGGCCAACGTCCTGACTTTC. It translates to CASSLDQVSGANVLTF.

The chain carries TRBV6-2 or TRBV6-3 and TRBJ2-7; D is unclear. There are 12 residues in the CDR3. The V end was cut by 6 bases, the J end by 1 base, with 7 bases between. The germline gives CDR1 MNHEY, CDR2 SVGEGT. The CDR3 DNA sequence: TGTGCCAGCAGCCGAGCATCCTACGAGCAGTACTTC. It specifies CASSRASYEQYF.

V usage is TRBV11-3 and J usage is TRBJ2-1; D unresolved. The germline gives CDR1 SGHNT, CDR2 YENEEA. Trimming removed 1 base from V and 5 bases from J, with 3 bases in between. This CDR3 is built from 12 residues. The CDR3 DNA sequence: TGTGCCAGCAGCTTAGGTAACAATGAGCAGTTCTTC. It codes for CASSLGNNEQFF.

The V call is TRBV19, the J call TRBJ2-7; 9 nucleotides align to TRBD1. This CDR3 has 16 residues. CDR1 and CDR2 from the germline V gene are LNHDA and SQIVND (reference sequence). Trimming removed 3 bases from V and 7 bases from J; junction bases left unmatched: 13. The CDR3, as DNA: TGTGCCAGTAGTATCACCTTAAGGACAGGGGTTCGAGAGCAGTACTTC. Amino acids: CASSITLRTGVREQYF.

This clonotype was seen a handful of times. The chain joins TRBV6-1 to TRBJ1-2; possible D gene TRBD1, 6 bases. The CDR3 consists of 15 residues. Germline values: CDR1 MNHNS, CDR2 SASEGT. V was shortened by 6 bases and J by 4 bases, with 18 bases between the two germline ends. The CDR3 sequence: CASRTLGAVSYGYTF. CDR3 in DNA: TGTGCCAGCAGAACGCTGGGGGCAGTTAGCTATGGCTACACCTTC.

CDR3 bases: TGTGCCAGTAGTATAGCCCGCGGGACTCCTGAAGAGACCCAGTACTTC. Its protein is CASSIARGTPEETQYF. This chain joins TRBV19 and TRBJ2-5, with D possibly being TRBD2 (6 bases). V was cut by 1 base and J by 3 bases, with 15 bases left in between. Germline CDR1 reads LNHDA; CDR2 reads SQIVND (reference sequence). The CDR3 is made up of 16 amino acids.